Below, one TCR beta chain is given with its context. The antigen remains unidentified. This sample is part of a study of identifying expanded T cells in peripheral blood. The study's findings and limits: Across healthy donors, higher total template counts meant significantly greater two-week count variance. Differentially abundant clones: around 1.1 between replicates, about 15 at approximately two weeks, approximately 18 at four.

Sequencing used immunoSEQ multiplex PCR; TCRdb keeps in-frame clones, though not all of them. The sample holds around 130,000 clones; about 88% are singletons and the top ten take roughly 7.9%. Healthy donors had no documented immune events, such as infections, while sampled. Germline CDR1 and CDR2: SGHRS and YFSETQ. Deletions cut 4 bases from V and 4 bases from J, with 13 bases between. This CDR3 spans 14 amino acids. The specimen sequenced was blood. The genes are TRBV5-1 and TRBJ2-3; D is unresolved. This sequence originates from a person between 18 and 75 years old in good health. The CDR3 sequence is CASSLTRFPDTQYF. DNA for the CDR3: TGCGCCAGCAGCCTGACCCGCTTCCCAGATACGCAGTATTTT.